Listed here is a single TCR beta chain. Germline CDR1 MNHEY, CDR2 SVGEGT. The CDR3 is made up of 17 amino acids. V lost 2 bases to trimming and J lost 0 bases; unmatched junction nucleotides: 9. Template material for amplifying TCR beta CDR3 regions consisted of RNA transcripts. First-round RT-PCR of the TCR CDR3 relied on the HTBI primer set. TCRdb re-called the multiplex PCR reads through MiXCR, storing one row per CDR3 protein. Seen here are 360,000 or so distinct CDR3 sequences, roughly 15% observed once, and the top ten hold approximately 20%. These data come from a study of T cells in Graves' hyperthyroidism and ophthalmopathy. Study summary: Peripheral blood was acquired at first diagnosis, ahead of any therapy whatsoever.

Uncontrolled infection, other autoimmune disease, pregnancy or lactation led to exclusion. Fresh peripheral blood, approximately 10 ml, was the source of the PBMCs. The receptor's source is a woman in her sixties or seventies with Graves' ophthalmopathy. The chain combines TRBV6-2 or TRBV6-3 with TRBJ1-2; 7 bases are shared with TRBD1. The sequencing input was blood. CDR3 in amino acids: CASSYGLGGASNYGYTF. CDR3 nucleotide sequence: TGTGCCAGCAGTTACGGGTTAGGGGGCGCATCTAACTATGGCTACACCTTC.